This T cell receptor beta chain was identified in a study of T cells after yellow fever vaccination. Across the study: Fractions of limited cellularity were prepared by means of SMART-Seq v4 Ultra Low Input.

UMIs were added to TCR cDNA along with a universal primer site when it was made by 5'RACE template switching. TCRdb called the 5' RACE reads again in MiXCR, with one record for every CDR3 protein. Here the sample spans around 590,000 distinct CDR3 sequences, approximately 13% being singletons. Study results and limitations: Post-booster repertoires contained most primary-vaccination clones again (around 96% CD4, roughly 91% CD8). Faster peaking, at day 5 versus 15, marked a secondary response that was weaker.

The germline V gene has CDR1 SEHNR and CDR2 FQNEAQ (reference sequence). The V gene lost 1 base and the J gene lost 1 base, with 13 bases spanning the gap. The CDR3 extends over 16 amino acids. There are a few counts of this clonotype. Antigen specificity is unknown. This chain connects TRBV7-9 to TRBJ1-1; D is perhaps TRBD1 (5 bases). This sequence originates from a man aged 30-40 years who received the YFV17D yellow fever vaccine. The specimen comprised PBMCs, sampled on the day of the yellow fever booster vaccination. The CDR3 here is CASSLGGRTWNTEAFF. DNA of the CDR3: TGTGCCAGCAGCTTAGGGGGACGAACTTGGAACACTGAAGCTTTCTTT.